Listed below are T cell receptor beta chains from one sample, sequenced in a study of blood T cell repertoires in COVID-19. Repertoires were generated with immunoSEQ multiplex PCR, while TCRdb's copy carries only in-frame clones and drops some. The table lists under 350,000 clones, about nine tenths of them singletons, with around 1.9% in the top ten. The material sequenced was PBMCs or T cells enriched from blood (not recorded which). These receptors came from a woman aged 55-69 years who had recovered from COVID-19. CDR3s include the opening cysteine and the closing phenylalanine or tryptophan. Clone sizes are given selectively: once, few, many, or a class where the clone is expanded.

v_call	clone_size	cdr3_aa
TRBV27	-	CASSWGGDNEQFF
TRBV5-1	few	CASGEGWVNTEAFF
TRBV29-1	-	CSVPSAAGRTGDTQYF
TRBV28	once	CASSPGTGIAISAFF
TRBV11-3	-	CASSFSQGTSGSPFF
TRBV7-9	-	CASSDLVAGYEQYF
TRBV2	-	CASSGGLSSYNEQFF
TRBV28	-	CASSTQGYGYTF
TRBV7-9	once	CASSWAGTGVGNSPLHF
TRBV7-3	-	CASSIGQGLTEAFF
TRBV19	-	CASSTGATNEKLFF
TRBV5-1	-	CASSSGQVYSPLHF
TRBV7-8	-	CASSLVSGVGGYTF
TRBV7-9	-	CASRSTGGDYGYTF
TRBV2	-	CASSSTWETQYF
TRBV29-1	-	CSVGLAGLGETQYF
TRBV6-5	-	CASSLKPHPTGNEQFF
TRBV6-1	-	CASSESGFGTVEAFF
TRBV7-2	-	CASSLVGGGYGYTF
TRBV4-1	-	CASSPRTSGSSDTQYF
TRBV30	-	CAWSVSGLYEQYF
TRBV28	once	CATSWEQMNTEAFF
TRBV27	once	CASSLDTSYGYTF
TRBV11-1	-	CASRTGLSTDTQYF
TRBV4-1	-	CASSQDRSRGSPLHF
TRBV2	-	CASSVEALETQYF
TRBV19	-	CASSITRTSIQPQHF
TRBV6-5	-	CASRGTGGWNQPQHF
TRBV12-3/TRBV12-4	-	CASSLERRGTQYF
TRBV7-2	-	CASSFGGITDTQYF
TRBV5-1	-	CASSEAGNSGNTIYF
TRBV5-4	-	CASSPSQGLRAFF
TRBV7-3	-	CASSSTDTDTQYF
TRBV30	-	CAWSLAGNQYF
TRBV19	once	CASRLGVFADTQYF
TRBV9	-	CASSVSGGSYNEQFF
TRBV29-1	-	CSVSRGGGEDTQYF
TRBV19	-	CASSLSGQHYGYTF
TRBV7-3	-	CASSSLQGSTEAFF
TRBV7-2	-	CASSLSAGTDTQYF
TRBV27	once	CASSLGRGPQPQHF
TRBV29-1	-	CSVLGHRTGELFF